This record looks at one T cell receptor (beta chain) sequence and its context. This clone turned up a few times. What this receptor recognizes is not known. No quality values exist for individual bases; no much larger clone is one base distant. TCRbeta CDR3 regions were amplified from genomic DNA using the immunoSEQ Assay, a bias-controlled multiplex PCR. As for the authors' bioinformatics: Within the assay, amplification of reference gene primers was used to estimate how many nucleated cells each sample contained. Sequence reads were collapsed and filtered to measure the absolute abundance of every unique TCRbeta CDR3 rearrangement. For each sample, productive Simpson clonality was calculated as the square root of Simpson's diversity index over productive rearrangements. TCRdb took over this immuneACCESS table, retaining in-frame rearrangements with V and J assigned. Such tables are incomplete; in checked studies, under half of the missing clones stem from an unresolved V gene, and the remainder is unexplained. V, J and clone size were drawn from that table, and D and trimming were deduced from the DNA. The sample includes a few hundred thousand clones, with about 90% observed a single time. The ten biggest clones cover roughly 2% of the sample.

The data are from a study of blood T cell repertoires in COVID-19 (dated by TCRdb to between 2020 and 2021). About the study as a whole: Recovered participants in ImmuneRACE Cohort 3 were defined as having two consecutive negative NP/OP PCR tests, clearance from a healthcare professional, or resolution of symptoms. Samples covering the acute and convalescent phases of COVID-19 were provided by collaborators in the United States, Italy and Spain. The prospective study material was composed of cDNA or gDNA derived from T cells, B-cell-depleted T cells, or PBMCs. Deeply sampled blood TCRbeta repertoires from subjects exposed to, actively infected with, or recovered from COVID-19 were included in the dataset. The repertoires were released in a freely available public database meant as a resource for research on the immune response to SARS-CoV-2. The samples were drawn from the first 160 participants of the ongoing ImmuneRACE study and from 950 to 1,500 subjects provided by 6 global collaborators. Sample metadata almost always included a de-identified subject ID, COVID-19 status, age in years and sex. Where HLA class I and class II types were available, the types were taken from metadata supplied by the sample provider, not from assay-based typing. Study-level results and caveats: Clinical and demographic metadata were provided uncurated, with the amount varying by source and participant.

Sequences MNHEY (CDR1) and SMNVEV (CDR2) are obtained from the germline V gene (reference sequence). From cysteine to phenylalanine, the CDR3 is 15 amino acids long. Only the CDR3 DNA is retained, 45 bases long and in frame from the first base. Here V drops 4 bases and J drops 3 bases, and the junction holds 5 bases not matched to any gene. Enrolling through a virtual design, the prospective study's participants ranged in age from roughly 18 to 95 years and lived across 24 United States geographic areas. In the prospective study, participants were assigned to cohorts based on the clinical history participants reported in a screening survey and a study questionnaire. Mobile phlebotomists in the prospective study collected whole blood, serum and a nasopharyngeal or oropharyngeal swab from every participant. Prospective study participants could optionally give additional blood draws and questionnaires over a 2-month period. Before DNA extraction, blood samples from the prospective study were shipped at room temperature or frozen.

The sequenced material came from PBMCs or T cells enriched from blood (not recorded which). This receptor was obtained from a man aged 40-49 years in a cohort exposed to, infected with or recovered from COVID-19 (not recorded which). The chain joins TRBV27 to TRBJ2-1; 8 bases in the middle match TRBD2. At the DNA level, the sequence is TGTGCCAGCAGTTGGCGGGAGGTGGTCTACAATGAGCAGTTCTTC. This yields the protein CASSWREVVYNEQFF.